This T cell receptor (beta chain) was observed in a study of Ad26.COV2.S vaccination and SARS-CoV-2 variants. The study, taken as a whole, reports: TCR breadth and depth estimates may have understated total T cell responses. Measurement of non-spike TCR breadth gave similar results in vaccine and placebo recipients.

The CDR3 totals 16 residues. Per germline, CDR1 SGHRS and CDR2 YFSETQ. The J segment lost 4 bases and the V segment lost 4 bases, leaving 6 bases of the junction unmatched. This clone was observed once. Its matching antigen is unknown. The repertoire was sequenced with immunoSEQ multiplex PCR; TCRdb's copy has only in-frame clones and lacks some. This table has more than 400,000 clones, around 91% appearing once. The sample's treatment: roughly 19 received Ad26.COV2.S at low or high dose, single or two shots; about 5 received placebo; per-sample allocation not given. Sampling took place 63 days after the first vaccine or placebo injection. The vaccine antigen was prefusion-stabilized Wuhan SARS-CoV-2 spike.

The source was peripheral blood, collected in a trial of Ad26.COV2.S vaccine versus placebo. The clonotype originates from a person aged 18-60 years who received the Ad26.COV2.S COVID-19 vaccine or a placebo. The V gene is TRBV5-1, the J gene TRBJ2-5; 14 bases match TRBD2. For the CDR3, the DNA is TGCGCCAGCAGCCTCGGGACTAGCGGGAGTTTAGAGACCCAGTACTTC. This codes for CASSLGTSGSLETQYF.